This T cell receptor (beta chain) was observed in a study of STAT5B mutations in CD4+ large granular lymphocyte leukemia. The assay was immunoSEQ multiplex PCR, and TCRdb's table has in-frame clones only and misses some. The table lists under 40,000 clones, approximately 72% of them singletons. The CDR3 runs to 18 residues. The germline CDR1 and CDR2 sequences are MDHEN and SYDVKM. The ends were cut back, 4 bases at V and 4 bases at J, with 23 bases in the middle. The sequence came from a human donor in good health. The sequenced material came from CD4+ T cells from blood buffy coats. The chain combines TRBV28 with TRBJ1-3; unclear D gene. CDR3 nucleotides: TGTGCCAGCAGTTCGACAAGAGGACGGAGGGTCGGAGGAAACACCATATATTTT. The encoded protein is CASSSTRGRRVGGNTIYF.